The sequence of this T cell receptor (beta chain) was determined in a study of CD8 T cells in Susac syndrome. General study findings and limits: Repertoires of Susac syndrome CD4+ T cells lacked clonal expansion.

About this clonotype itself: The antigen is undetermined.

Reverse transcription of about 0.45 to 1 ug RNA was carried out with random hexamers. TCRdb re-derived calls from the immunoSEQ multiplex PCR reads in MiXCR, one entry per CDR3 protein. The sample holds 77,000 or so distinct CDR3 sequences; just over 90% are singletons and the top ten take more than 0.5%. Material: CD4+ T cells from PBMCs. The sequence came from a human donor with Susac syndrome.

CDR3 bases: TGTGCCAGCAGTCGTAGGGGGGGGTTGAACACTGAAGCTTTCTTT. The encoded protein is CASSRRGGLNTEAFF. The V call is TRBV6-5, the J call TRBJ1-1; a possible D gene is TRBD1 (6 bases). Trimming removed 5 bases at V and 0 bases at J, with 13 bases between. The CDR3 has 15 amino acids. Germline values: CDR1 MNHEY, CDR2 SVGAGI.